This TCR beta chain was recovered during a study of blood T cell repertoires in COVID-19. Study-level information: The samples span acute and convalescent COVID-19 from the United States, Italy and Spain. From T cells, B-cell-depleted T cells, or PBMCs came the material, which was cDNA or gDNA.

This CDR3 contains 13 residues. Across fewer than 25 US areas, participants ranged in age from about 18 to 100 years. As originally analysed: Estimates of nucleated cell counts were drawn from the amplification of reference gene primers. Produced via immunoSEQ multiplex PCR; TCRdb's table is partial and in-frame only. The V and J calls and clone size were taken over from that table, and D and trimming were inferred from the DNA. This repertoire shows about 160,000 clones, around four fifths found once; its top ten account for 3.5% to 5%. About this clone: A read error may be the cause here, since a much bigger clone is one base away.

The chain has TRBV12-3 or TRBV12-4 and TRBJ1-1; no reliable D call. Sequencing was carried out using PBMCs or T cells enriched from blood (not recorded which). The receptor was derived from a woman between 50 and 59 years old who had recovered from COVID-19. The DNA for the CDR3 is TGTGCCAGCAACTCCAACGGCGGCACTAAAGCTTTCTTT. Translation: CASNSNGGTKAFF.